The present entry profiles one T cell receptor beta chain with its context. The antigen is not known. This sample was included in a study of CD8 T cells in ankylosing spondylitis. Study outcomes and limitations: It was reported that disease-linked clones were significantly enriched in matched ankylosing spondylitis synovial fluid. Seemingly characteristic of ankylosing spondylitis blood was a TCR beta motif consisting of about 8 highly homologous variants. Prior work had noted some motif variants in reactive arthritis blood and synovial fluid.

A single record per CDR3 protein comes from TCRdb applying MiXCR to the 5' RACE reads. The sample has some 150,000 distinct CDR3 sequences, approximately 48% seen once. Germline CDR1 and CDR2: LGHNA and YNFKEQ. The CDR3 is 17 amino acids. The junction had 6 bases not matched to a gene; V was cut back by 0 bases and J by 0 bases. The material sequenced was synovial fluid, either unsorted or a sorted T cell fraction (not recorded which). This chain connects TRBV4-2 to TRBJ2-7; TRBD2 agrees at 9 bases. This clonotype was sampled from a male donor with ankylosing spondylitis. The chain's CDR3 is CASSQDEAGGPSYEQYF. Here the CDR3 DNA reads TGTGCCAGCAGCCAAGACGAGGCGGGAGGGCCCTCCTACGAGCAGTACTTC.